The next 30 T cell receptor beta chains were all read from a single sample in a study of response to subunit inactivated influenza vaccine. TCRdb re-derived calls from the RT-PCR reads in MiXCR, one entry per CDR3 protein. Among approximately 700,000 distinct CDR3 sequences listed, around 14% were seen once. Sample: PBMCs from blood, taken less than 15 days before vaccination. The receptors were sampled from a man in his fifties or sixties who received an inactivated influenza vaccine.

J is TRBJ2-3 and V is TRBV14; a weak D match, TRBD1 (6 bases). V gave up 4 bases and J gave up 3 bases, with 17 bases separating them. CDR1 SGHDN and CDR2 FVKESK come from the germline V gene. The CDR3 is 16 residues long. The DNA of the CDR3 is TGTGCCAGCAGCCCGAGCTTACAGGGTGAAACAGATACGCAGTATTTT. Protein: CASSPSLQGETDTQYF. Variable domain in full (rest from reference TRBV14 and TRBJ2-3): EAGVTQFPSHSVIEKGQTVTLRCDPISGHDNLYWYRRVMGKEIKFLLHFVKESKQDESGMPNNRFLAERTGGTYSTLKVQPAELEDSGVYFCASSPSLQGETDTQYFGPGTRLTVL.

The chain has TRBV5-1 and TRBJ2-3; the match to TRBD2 covers 10 bases. CDR1 is SGHRS, CDR2 YFSETQ, per germline. With 4 bases clipped from V and 1 base from J, the junction kept 6 bases outside the gene matches. The CDR3 consists of 16 residues. In DNA, the CDR3 is TGCGCCAGCAGCAAGTTAGCGGGGGGCCGCACAGATACGCAGTATTTT. It specifies CASSKLAGGRTDTQYF.

J is TRBJ2-5 and V is TRBV4-2, with 11 bases identical to TRBD1. Germline trimming cut 3 bases from V and 1 base from J; bases unmatched to any gene: 4. CDR1 and CDR2 (germline): LGHNA, YNFKEQ. This CDR3 is built from 16 residues. The CDR3 nucleotides are TGTGCCAGCAGCCAGGACAGGGGGCTTCTCCAAGAGACCCAGTACTTC. Its translation is CASSQDRGLLQETQYF.

CDR3 residues: CASSNRGALSEQYF. CDR3 sequence (DNA): TGCGCCAGCAGCAACCGGGGGGCACTTAGCGAGCAGTACTTC. V usage is TRBV4-1 and J usage is TRBJ2-7, with D tentatively TRBD2 (7 bases). Looked up from germline, CDR1 is MGHRA and CDR2 is YSYEKL. CDR3 length: 14 residues. The V end was cut by 5 bases, the J end by 6 bases, with 17 bases between.

As for this clonotype: Because the CDR3's place on the DNA is in doubt, the DNA is left out and the CDR3 is given as listed by TCRdb. V usage is TRBV12-3 or TRBV12-4 and J usage is TRBJ2-5; the table gives TRBD2 as D, unverified against the DNA. The CDR3 sequence runs 16 residues, both termini included. This CDR3 reads CASSSSGGPLEETQYF.

V usage is TRBV20-1 and J usage is TRBJ1-2; perhaps TRBD1 as D (5 bases). Germline V gene sequence: CDR1 DFQATT, CDR2 SNEGSKA (reference sequence). The CDR3 has 14 residues. The V gene lost 6 bases and the J gene lost 3 bases, with 17 bases spanning the gap. The CDR3 nucleotides are TGCAGTGCGGTAGCCGTTGACAGTGACTATGGCTACACCTTC. It specifies CSAVAVDSDYGYTF.

This chain connects TRBV7-8 to TRBJ2-3, with 11 bases that match TRBD2. The CDR3 length is 16 residues. The germline V gene encodes CDR1 SGHVS and CDR2 FQNEAQ. The V and J ends lost 4 bases and 4 bases, in that order; junction bases with no gene match: 7. The CDR3 DNA reads as TGTGCCAGCAGCTACTCTAGCGGGAGGAGAGCAGATACGCAGTATTTT. Amino acids: CASSYSSGRRADTQYF. The full variable domain, completed using reference TRBV7-8 and TRBJ2-3, is GAGVSQSPRYKVAKRGQDVALRCDPISGHVSLFWYQQALGQGPEFLTYFQNEAQLDKSGLPSDRFFAERPEGSVSTLKIQRTQQEDSAVYLCASSYSSGRRADTQYFGPGTRLTVL.

The chain links TRBV29-1 to TRBJ2-1; 10 nucleotides agree with TRBD2. Germline V lookup: CDR1 SQVTM, CDR2 ANQGSEA. The CDR3 loop spans 11 amino acids. V lost 4 bases, J lost 10 bases, and 1 base stayed unmatched. The chain's CDR3 is CSVGAGGEQFF. The CDR3 coding sequence is TGCAGCGTTGGAGCGGGAGGGGAGCAGTTCTTC.

This clonotype was seen more than once but under ten times. The rearrangement links TRBV15 to TRBJ2-7, with 8 bases aligning to TRBD1. CDR3 length equals 14 residues. Germline trimming cut 3 bases from V and 0 bases from J; bases unmatched to any gene: 1. Germline V gene lookup returns CDR1 LNHNV and CDR2 YYDKDF (reference sequence). CDR3 coding DNA: TGTGCCACCAGCAGGACAGGGGACTCCTACGAGCAGTACTTC. Protein sequence: CATSRTGDSYEQYF.

This clonotype was observed a few times. The V call is TRBV7-9, the J call TRBJ1-1; D remains unclear. This CDR3 is built from 16 residues. Germline CDR1 is SEHNR and CDR2 is FQNEAQ (reference sequence). Trimming took 1 base from V and 1 from J, leaving 13 bases between them. The CDR3: CASSLDLRAANTEAFF. CDR3 coding DNA: TGTGCCAGCAGCTTAGATCTTAGGGCAGCGAACACTGAAGCTTTCTTT.

In this sample, this clonotype turned up a few times. The chain uses TRBV5-1 and TRBJ2-5, with 9 bases identical to TRBD1. The germline CDR1 and CDR2 sequences are SGHRS and YFSETQ. The CDR3 runs 18 residues. The V gene end was trimmed by 3 bases and the J gene end by 4 bases; junction bases not matched to a gene: 16. This CDR3 is CASSSKVQGADIVETQYF. The CDR3 DNA sequence: TGCGCCAGCAGCTCCAAAGTACAGGGGGCTGATATTGTAGAGACCCAGTACTTC.

Ten or more counts support this clonotype. The junction does not match germline at one end; this may be a read error. This chain connects TRBV4-3 to TRBJ1-1, with D uncertain. Per germline, CDR1 LGHNA and CDR2 YSLEER. The CDR3 has 13 residues. The CDR3 DNA reads as TGCGCCAGCAGCCAAGACATGAACACTGAAGTTTTCTTT. It translates to CASSQDMNTEVFF.

The chain uses TRBV7-3 and TRBJ1-2, with D maybe TRBD1 (5 bases). V was trimmed by 5 bases and J by 6 bases, leaving 13 bases between them. Germline values: CDR1 SGHTA, CDR2 FQGTGA. The CDR3 loop spans 13 amino acids. The CDR3 DNA reads as TGTGCCAGCAGCGGCAGTGGGGGAGATGGCTACACCTTC. Its translation: CASSGSGGDGYTF. Full variable domain (outside the CDR3, taken from reference TRBV7-3 and TRBJ1-2): GAGVSQTPSNKVTEKGKYVELRCDPISGHTALYWYRQSLGQGPEFLIYFQGTGAADDSGLPNDRFFAVRPEGSVSTLKIQRTERGDSAVYLCASSGSGGDGYTFGSGTRLTVV.

This clonotype has just a few counts. The chain uses TRBV20-1 and TRBJ2-5; 7 bases map to TRBD2. Germline V gene data show CDR1 as DFQATT and CDR2 as SNEGSKA (reference sequence). V lost 3 bases, J lost 4 bases, and 8 bases stayed unmatched. The CDR3 totals 14 residues. CDR3 DNA sequence: TGCAGTGCTAGCTTAGCGGGCCCCGGAGAGACCCAGTACTTC. Amino acids: CSASLAGPGETQYF.

This clonotype was observed a handful of times. The rearrangement links TRBV29-1 to TRBJ2-3; TRBD2 matches at 8 bases. Germline V gene lookup returns CDR1 SQVTM and CDR2 ANQGSEA. J gave up 4 bases and V 7 bases, and 10 bases lay outside the gene matches. CDR3 size: 14 residues. Here the CDR3 reads CSATPGLVADTQYF. The CDR3 DNA is TGCAGCGCTACTCCGGGACTAGTGGCAGATACGCAGTATTTT.

This clonotype occurred a few times. The V and J genes are TRBV4-2 and TRBJ2-3; a weak D match, TRBD1 (5 bases). The ends were cut back, 4 bases at V and 3 bases at J, with 11 bases in the middle. The CDR3 consists of 14 residues. The germline V gene has CDR1 LGHNA and CDR2 YNFKEQ. CDR3 sequence (DNA): TGTGCCAGCAGCCCATACGCAGGGACAGATACGCAGTATTTT. Translated, it gives CASSPYAGTDTQYF.

In its sample, this clonotype was seen a few times. The rearrangement uses TRBV9 and TRBJ1-4; 9 positions agree with TRBD1. Germline V gene sequence: CDR1 SGDLS, CDR2 YYNGEE. The trim removed 3 bases at V and 3 bases at J, leaving 6 bases unmatched. The CDR3 is 16 amino acids. The CDR3 spells CASSAGGQGPNEKLFF. The CDR3 nucleotides read TGTGCCAGCAGCGCGGGAGGACAGGGGCCTAATGAAAAACTGTTTTTT.

This clonotype was detected many times. The chain uses TRBV12-3 or TRBV12-4 and TRBJ2-7, with 8 bases identical to TRBD2. The CDR3 sequence is 16 residues long. V lost 6 bases, J lost 2 bases, and 12 bases stayed unmatched. CDR3 nucleotide sequence: TGTGCCAGCAGCCCCTCCGCGGCACTAGCGGCCTACGAGCAGTACTTC. Translating it yields CASSPSAALAAYEQYF.

The chain links TRBV7-6 to TRBJ2-7; 10 bases match TRBD2. Trimming at V came to 2 bases and at J to 0 bases, leaving 4 bases not matched to a gene. This CDR3 contains 16 residues. CDR1 is SGHVS and CDR2 is FNYEAQ in the germline V gene. The CDR3 spells CASSLRASGSSYEQYF. CDR3 sequence (DNA): TGTGCCAGCAGCTTACGGGCTAGCGGGAGCTCCTACGAGCAGTACTTC.

The rearrangement uses TRBV12-3 or TRBV12-4 and TRBJ2-5, with D unresolved. CDR3 length: 12 residues. Trimming stripped 8 bases from V and 5 bases from J, with 12 bases between. This chain's CDR3 is CASRTAGETQYF. CDR3 nucleotides: TGTGCCAGCCGAACCGCCGGGGAGACCCAGTACTTC.

Here the CDR3 DNA reads TGTGCCAGCAGTGATAGAACAGGGGGCGAAAATGAGCAGTTCTTC. Translation: CASSDRTGGENEQFF. The chain links TRBV2 to TRBJ2-1, with 9 bases lining up with TRBD1. Per germline, CDR1 SNHLY and CDR2 FYNNEI. The CDR3 is made up of 15 amino acids. J gave up 7 bases and V 3 bases, and 7 bases lay outside the gene matches.

This CDR3 is CATSGVSVDTQYF. CDR3 DNA sequence: TGTGCCACCAGCGGAGTTTCTGTAGATACGCAGTATTTT. This chain uses TRBV15 with TRBJ2-3, with D uncertain. The CDR3 is 13 amino acids. V lost 5 bases and J lost 5, with 11 bases in between. CDR1 is LNHNV, CDR2 YYDKDF, per germline (reference sequence).

J is TRBJ2-5 and V is TRBV20-1; D is uncertain. This CDR3 has 13 residues. V was shortened by 4 bases and J by 2 bases, with 11 bases between the two germline ends. Germline CDR1 reads DFQATT; CDR2 reads SNEGSKA (reference sequence). The DNA for the CDR3 is TGCAGTGCTAAGAATGAGGTGCAAGAGACCCAGTACTTC. Protein product: CSAKNEVQETQYF.

The chain joins TRBV12-3 or TRBV12-4 to TRBJ2-1; 8 nucleotides agree with TRBD2. V shed 6 bases and J 6 bases; nucleotides not matched to a gene: 7. The CDR3 is 14 amino acids. CDR3: CASRKRGNLNEQFF. The CDR3 coding sequence is TGTGCCAGCAGAAAGCGGGGGAATCTCAATGAGCAGTTCTTC.

The rearrangement joins TRBV24-1 to TRBJ1-2; 9 nucleotides line up with TRBD1. This CDR3 comprises 15 residues. Looked up from germline, CDR1 is KGHDR and CDR2 is SFDVKD. Trimming at V came to 4 bases and at J to 2 bases, leaving 4 bases not matched to a gene. CDR3 DNA: TGTGCCACCAGTGACCCAGGACAGGGGAACTATGGCTACACCTTC. This codes for CATSDPGQGNYGYTF.

The table lists this clonotype with a few counts. The genes are TRBV6-1 and TRBJ2-1; TRBD2 matches 8 bases. Trimming cost V 4 bases and J 3 bases; bases outside gene matches: 8. This CDR3 spans 16 amino acids. The germline CDR1 and CDR2 sequences are MNHNS and SASEGT. The CDR3 bases are TGTGCCAGCAGTGGGAGGCGGGGGGCGGGCTACAATGAGCAGTTCTTC. Translating gives CASSGRRGAGYNEQFF.

This clonotype has only a few counts. The chain has TRBV4-2 and TRBJ2-3; 9 bases are a match to TRBD2. Germline trimming cut 4 bases from V and 5 bases from J; bases unmatched to any gene: 4. CDR1 and CDR2 from the germline V gene are LGHNA and YNFKEQ. The CDR3 length is 14 residues. The DNA of the CDR3 is TGTGCCAGCAGCCCCGGGACTAGCTTAGATACGCAGTATTTT. It translates to CASSPGTSLDTQYF.

V usage is TRBV11-2 and J usage is TRBJ2-2; 8 nucleotides agree with TRBD2. The germline gives CDR1 SGHAT, CDR2 FQNNGV. The junction had 11 bases not matched to a gene; V was cut back by 5 bases and J by 0 bases. The CDR3 runs 18 residues. The CDR3 bases are TGTGCCAGCAGCCCCGGCTGGGGCGGGGGGCCGAACACCGGGGAGCTGTTTTTT. Translation: CASSPGWGGGPNTGELFF.

V is TRBV29-1 and J is TRBJ1-1; D might be TRBD1 (5 bases). Between the trimmed V and J ends, which lost 7 bases and 1 base, there was a span of 16 bases. Looked up from germline, CDR1 is SQVTM and CDR2 is ANQGSEA. The CDR3 is 14 residues long. The CDR3 region has the DNA TGCAGCGCAACCCATCTTGGGGCGAACACTGAAGCTTTCTTT. It translates to CSATHLGANTEAFF. Combining the CDR3 with reference TRBV29-1 and TRBJ1-1 gives the whole variable domain SAVISQKPSRDICQRGTSLTIQCQVDSQVTMMFWYRQQPGQSLTLIATANQGSEATYESGFVIDKFPISRPNLTFSTLTVSNMSPEDSSIYLCSATHLGANTEAFFGQGTRLTVV.

The V gene is TRBV29-1, the J gene TRBJ2-4, with 11 nucleotides matching TRBD2. Trimming removed 2 bases from V and 13 bases from J; junction bases left unmatched: 10. The CDR3 is made up of 14 amino acids. CDR1 and CDR2 (germline): SQVTM, ANQGSEA. As DNA, the CDR3 is TGCAGCGTTGAACGGGCTAGCGGGGGGTCATCACAGTACTTC. This gives the protein CSVERASGGSSQYF.